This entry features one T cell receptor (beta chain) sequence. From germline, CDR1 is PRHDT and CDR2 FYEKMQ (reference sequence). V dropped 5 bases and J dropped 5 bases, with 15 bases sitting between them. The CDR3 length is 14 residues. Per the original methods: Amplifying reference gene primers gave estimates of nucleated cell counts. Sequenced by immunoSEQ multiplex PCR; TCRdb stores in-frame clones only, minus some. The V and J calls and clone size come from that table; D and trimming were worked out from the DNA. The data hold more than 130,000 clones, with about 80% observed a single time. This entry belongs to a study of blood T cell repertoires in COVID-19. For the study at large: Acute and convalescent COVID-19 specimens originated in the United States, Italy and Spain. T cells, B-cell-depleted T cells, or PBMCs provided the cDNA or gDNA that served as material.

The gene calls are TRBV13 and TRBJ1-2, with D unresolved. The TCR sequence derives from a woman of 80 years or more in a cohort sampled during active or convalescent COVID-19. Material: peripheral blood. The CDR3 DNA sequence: TGTGCCAGCAGCCGCCTGCTGGGAGGTTATGGCTACACCTTC. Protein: CASSRLLGGYGYTF.